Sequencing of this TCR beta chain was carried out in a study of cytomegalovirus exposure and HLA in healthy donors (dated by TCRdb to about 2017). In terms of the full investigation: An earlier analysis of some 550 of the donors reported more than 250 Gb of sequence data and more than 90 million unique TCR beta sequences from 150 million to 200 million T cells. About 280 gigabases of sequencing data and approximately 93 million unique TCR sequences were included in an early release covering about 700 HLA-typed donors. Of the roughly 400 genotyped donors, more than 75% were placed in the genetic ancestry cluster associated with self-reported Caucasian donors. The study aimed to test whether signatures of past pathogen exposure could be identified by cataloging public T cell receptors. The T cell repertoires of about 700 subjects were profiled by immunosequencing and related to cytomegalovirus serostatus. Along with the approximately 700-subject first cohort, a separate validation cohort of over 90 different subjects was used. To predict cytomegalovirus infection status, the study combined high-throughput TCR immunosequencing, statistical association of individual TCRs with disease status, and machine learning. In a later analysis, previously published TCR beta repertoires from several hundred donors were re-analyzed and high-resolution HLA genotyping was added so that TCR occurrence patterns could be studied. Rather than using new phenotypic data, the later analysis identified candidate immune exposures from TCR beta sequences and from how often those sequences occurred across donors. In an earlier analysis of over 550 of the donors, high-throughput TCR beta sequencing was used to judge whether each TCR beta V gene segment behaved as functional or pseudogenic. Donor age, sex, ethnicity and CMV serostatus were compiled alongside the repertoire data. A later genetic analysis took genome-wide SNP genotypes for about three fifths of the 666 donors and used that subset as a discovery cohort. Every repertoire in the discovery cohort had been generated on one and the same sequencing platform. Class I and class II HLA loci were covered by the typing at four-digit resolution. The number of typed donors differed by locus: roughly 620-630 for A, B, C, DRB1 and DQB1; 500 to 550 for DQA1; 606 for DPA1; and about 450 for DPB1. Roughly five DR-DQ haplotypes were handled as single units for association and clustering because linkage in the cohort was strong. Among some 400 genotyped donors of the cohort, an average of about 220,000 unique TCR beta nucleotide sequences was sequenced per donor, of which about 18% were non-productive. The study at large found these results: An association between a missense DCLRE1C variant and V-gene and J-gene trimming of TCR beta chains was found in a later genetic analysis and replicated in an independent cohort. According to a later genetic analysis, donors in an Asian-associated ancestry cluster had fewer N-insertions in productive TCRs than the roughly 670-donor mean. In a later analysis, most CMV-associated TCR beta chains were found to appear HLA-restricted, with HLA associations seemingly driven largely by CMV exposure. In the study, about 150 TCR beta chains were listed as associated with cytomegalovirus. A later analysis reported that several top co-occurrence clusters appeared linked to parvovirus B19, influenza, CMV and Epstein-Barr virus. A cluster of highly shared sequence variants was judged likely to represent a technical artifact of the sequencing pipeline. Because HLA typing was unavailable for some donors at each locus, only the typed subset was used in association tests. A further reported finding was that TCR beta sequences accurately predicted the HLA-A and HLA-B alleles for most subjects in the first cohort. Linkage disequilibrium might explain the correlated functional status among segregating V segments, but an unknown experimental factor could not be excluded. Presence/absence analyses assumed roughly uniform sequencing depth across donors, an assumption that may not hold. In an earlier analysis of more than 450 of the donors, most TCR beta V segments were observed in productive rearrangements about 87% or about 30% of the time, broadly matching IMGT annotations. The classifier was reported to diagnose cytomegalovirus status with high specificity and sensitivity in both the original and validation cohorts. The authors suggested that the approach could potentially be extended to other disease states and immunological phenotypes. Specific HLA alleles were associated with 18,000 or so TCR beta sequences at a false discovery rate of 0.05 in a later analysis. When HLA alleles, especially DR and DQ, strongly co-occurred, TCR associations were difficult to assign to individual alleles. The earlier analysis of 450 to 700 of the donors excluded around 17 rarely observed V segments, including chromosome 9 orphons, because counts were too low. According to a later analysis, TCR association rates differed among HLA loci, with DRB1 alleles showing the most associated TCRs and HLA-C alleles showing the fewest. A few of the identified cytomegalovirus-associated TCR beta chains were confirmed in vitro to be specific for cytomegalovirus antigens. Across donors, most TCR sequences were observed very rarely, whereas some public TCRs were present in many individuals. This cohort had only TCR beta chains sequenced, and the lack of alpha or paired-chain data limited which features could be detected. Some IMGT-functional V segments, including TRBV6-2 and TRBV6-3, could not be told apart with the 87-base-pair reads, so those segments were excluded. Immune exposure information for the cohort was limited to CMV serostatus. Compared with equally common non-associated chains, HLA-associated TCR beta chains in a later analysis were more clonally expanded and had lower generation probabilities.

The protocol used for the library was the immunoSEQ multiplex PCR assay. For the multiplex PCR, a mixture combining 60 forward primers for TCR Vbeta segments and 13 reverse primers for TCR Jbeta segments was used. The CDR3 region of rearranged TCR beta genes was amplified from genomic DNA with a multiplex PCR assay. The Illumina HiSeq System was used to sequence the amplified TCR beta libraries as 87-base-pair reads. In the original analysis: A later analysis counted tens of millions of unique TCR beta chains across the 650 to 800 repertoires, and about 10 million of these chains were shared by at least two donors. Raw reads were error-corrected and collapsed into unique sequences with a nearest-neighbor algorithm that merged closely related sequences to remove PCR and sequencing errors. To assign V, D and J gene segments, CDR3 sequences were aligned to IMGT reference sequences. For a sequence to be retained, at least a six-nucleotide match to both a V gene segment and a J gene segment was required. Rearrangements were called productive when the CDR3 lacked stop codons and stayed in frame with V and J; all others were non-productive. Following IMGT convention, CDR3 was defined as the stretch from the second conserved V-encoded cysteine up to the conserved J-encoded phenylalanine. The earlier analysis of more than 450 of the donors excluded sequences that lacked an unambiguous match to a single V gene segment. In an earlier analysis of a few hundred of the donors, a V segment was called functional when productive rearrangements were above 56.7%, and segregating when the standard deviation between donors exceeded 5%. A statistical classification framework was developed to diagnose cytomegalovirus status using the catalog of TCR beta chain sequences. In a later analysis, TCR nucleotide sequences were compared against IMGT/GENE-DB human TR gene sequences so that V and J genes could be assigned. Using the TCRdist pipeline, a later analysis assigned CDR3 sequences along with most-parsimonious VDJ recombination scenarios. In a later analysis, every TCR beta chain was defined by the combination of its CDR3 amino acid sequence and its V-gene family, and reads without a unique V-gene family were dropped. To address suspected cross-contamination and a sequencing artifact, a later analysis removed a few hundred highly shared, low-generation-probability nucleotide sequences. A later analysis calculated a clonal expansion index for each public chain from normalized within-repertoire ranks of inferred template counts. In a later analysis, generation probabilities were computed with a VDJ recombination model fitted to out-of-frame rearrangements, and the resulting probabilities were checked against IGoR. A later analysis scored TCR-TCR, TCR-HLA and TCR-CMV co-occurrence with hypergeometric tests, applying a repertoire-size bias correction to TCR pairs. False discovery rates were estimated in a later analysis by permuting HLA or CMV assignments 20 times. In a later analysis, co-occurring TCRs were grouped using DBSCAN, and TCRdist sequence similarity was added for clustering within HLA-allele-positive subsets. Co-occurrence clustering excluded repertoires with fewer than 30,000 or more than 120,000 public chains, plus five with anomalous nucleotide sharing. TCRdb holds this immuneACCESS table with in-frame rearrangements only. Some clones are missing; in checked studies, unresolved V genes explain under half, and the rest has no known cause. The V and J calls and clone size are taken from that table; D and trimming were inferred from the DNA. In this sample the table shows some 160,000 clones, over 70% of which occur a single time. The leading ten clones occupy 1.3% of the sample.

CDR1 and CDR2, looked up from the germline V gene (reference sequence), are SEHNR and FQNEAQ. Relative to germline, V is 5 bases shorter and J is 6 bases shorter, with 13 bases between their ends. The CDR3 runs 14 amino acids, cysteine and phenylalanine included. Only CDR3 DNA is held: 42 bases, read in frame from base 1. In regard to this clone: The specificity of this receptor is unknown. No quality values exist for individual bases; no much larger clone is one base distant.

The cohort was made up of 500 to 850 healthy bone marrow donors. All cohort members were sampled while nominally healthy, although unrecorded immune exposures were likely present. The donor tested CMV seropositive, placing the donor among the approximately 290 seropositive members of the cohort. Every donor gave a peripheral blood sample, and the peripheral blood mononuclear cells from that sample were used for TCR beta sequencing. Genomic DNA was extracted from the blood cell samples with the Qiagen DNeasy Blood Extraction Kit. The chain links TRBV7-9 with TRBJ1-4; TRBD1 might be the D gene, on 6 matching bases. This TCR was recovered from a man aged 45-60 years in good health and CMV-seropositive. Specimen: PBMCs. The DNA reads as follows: TGTGCCAGCAGCCCCGGGACATCGGATGAAAAACTGTTTTTT. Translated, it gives CASSPGTSDEKLFF.